A single sample is the source of the 22 T cell receptor beta chains below, sequenced in a study of Ad26.COV2.S vaccination and SARS-CoV-2 variants. The assay was immunoSEQ multiplex PCR, and TCRdb's table has in-frame clones only and misses some. Of some 520,000 clones listed, roughly 89% were seen once; the top ten hold 9.5% to 15%. The treatment is: 15 to 20 received Ad26.COV2.S at low or high dose, single or two shots; roughly 5 received placebo; per-sample allocation not given. Vaccine and placebo recipients were sampled on day 63 after the first injection. The material sequenced was peripheral blood, taken in a trial of Ad26.COV2.S vaccine versus placebo. These receptor sequences come from a person between 18 and 65 years old who received the Ad26.COV2.S COVID-19 vaccine or a placebo.

The V gene is TRBV6-6, the J gene TRBJ2-7, with 15 nucleotides matching TRBD2. CDR1 is MNHNY, CDR2 SVGAGI, per germline (reference sequence). The CDR3 runs 16 residues. J gave up 2 bases and V 5 bases, and 4 bases lay outside the gene matches. CDR3 DNA: TGTGCCAGCAGTCCCGGACTAGCGGGAGGGACCTACGAGCAGTACTTC. Translated, it gives CASSPGLAGGTYEQYF.

A note on this clone: The sample carries other DNA sequences with the same CDR3. The chain links TRBV10-3 to TRBJ1-2; D unclear. Trimming shortened V by 2 bases and J by 2 bases, and 6 bases separated the two germline ends. Germline values: CDR1 ENHRY, CDR2 SYGVKD. The CDR3 runs 13 residues. In nucleotides, the CDR3 is TGTGCCATCAGTGAGACATTAAACTATGGCTACACCTTC. Its protein product is CAISETLNYGYTF.

This clone was picked up a small number of times. The rearrangement links TRBV28 to TRBJ2-7; 14 bases are shared with TRBD2. V lost 8 bases, J lost 7 bases, and 13 bases stayed unmatched. This CDR3 is built from 16 residues. The germline V gene encodes CDR1 MDHEN and CDR2 SYDVKM. CDR3 nucleotide sequence: TGTGCCAGCGCAGGGACTAGCGGGAGTCAAGGTGTGGAGCAGTACTTC. Amino acids: CASAGTSGSQGVEQYF.

The chain joins TRBV19 to TRBJ2-5; 8 bases are a match to TRBD1. Germline V gene data show CDR1 as LNHDA and CDR2 as SQIVND (reference sequence). CDR3 length: 15 residues. Unmatched junction bases numbered 10, after V lost 5 bases and J lost 5 bases. CDR3 DNA sequence: TGTGCCAGTAGTGACTCAGGGGGCCGGGACGAGACCCAGTACTTC. Translation gives CASSDSGGRDETQYF.

The V gene is TRBV5-1, the J gene TRBJ2-3; D uncertain. Germline CDR1 SGHRS, CDR2 YFSETQ. V lost 1 base and J 4 bases, leaving 10 bases between the germline ends. The CDR3 is 14 amino acids. The CDR3 here is CASSLLGIADTQYF. The CDR3 DNA follows: TGCGCCAGCAGCTTGCTTGGAATTGCAGATACGCAGTATTTT.

The V call is TRBV19, the J call TRBJ2-1, with TRBD2 as a possible D gene (6 bases). Deletions cut 5 bases from V and 0 bases from J, with 17 bases between. CDR1 LNHDA and CDR2 SQIVND come from the germline V gene (reference sequence). CDR3 length: 17 residues. The CDR3 DNA follows: TGTGCCAGTAGTGGGGGGACGGCGACGAGCTCCTACAATGAGCAGTTCTTC. Translated: CASSGGTATSSYNEQFF.

The rearrangement links TRBV30 to TRBJ2-3, with D perhaps matching TRBD1 (7 bases). This CDR3 spans 17 amino acids. CDR1 is GTSNPN and CDR2 is SVGIG in the germline V gene (reference sequence). V shed 1 base and J shed 3 bases, with 20 bases lying between them. In DNA form, the CDR3 reads TGTGCCTGGAGTGAAGAGGGCGGGACAGTTATTACAGATACGCAGTATTTT. It yields the protein CAWSEEGGTVITDTQYF.

This clone occurred once. This sequence joins TRBV19 and TRBJ2-5; 8 positions match TRBD1. The CDR3 is 14 amino acids. With V trimmed by 6 bases and J by 8 bases, 11 bases remained unmatched. The germline V gene encodes CDR1 LNHDA and CDR2 SQIVND (reference sequence). The CDR3 coding sequence is TGTGCCAGTAGGCCTGACAGGGGCCGATTAACCCAGTACTTC. Its protein is CASRPDRGRLTQYF.

V is TRBV2 and J is TRBJ2-3; D remains unclear. Trimming cost V 0 bases and J 4 bases, with 5 bases left between them. The length of the CDR3 is 13 residues. Germline CDR1 and CDR2: SNHLY and FYNNEI. Here the CDR3 reads CASSEAIADTQYF. Here the CDR3 DNA reads TGTGCCAGCAGTGAAGCAATCGCAGATACGCAGTATTTT.

This clone was observed once. The chain links TRBV29-1 to TRBJ2-1, with TRBD2 as a possible D gene (6 bases). CDR3 size: 14 residues. With 4 bases removed from V and 4 bases from J, the gap between germline ends came to 14 bases. CDR1 and CDR2 (germline): SQVTM, ANQGSEA. The CDR3: CSVVERELYNEQFF. In DNA, the CDR3 is TGCAGCGTTGTGGAACGGGAGTTATACAATGAGCAGTTCTTC.

CDR3: CATGPLANYGYTF. The CDR3 DNA reads TGTGCCACCGGCCCCTTAGCTAACTATGGCTACACCTTC. This chain uses TRBV6-5 with TRBJ1-2, with D unclear. The CDR3 has 13 amino acids. V lost 10 bases and J 0 bases, leaving 12 bases between the germline ends. CDR1 and CDR2 (germline): MNHEY, SVGAGI.

The J gene is TRBJ1-2, the V gene TRBV24-1; TRBD1 agrees at 7 bases. Unmatched junction bases numbered 1, after V lost 5 bases and J lost 8 bases. The CDR3 sequence is 11 residues long. In germline, CDR1 is KGHDR, CDR2 SFDVKD. Here the CDR3 reads CATSGQGGYTF. The CDR3 DNA reads as TGTGCCACCAGTGGACAGGGCGGCTACACCTTC.

V gene TRBV13 combines with J gene TRBJ1-6; TRBD1 agrees at 8 bases. Germline V gene sequence: CDR1 PRHDT, CDR2 FYEKMQ (reference sequence). J gave up 9 bases and V 5 bases, and 6 bases lay outside the gene matches. The CDR3 has 14 residues. The CDR3 DNA reads as TGTGCCAGCAGCGTCAGGGGGCAAGGTTCACCCCTCCACTTT. Translation: CASSVRGQGSPLHF.

This clone was observed a few times. This rearrangement joins TRBV2 to TRBJ2-2; possible D gene TRBD2, 6 bases. Germline-derived CDR1 and CDR2 are SNHLY and FYNNEI. The V end lost 6 bases, the J end lost 2 bases, and 10 bases lay between the germline ends. The CDR3 spans 14 residues. The CDR3 bases are TGTGCCAGCAGGGGGGAGGCTAACACCGGGGAGCTGTTTTTT. Amino acids: CASRGEANTGELFF.

This chain joins TRBV27 and TRBJ2-7; D is undetermined. The V and J ends lost 5 bases and 7 bases respectively, with 12 bases between them. This CDR3 region has 12 residues. The germline CDR1 and CDR2 sequences are MNHEY and SMNVEV (reference sequence). In DNA, the CDR3 is TGTGCCAGCAGTCCCTCCTCCGGTGAGCAGTACTTC. Its protein product is CASSPSSGEQYF.

In this sample, this clone turned up a few times. The J gene is TRBJ2-7, the V gene TRBV28; D might be TRBD1 (5 bases). The CDR3 covers 14 residues. CDR1 MDHEN and CDR2 SYDVKM come from the germline V gene. V dropped 1 base and J dropped 6 bases, with 13 bases sitting between them. CDR3 loop: CASSLSSPRVEQYF. The CDR3 coding sequence is TGTGCCAGCAGTTTATCCAGCCCCAGGGTCGAGCAGTACTTC.

This rearrangement joins TRBV28 to TRBJ1-2; D is uncertain. CDR1 and CDR2 (germline): MDHEN, SYDVKM. The V end was cut by 1 base, the J end by 8 bases, with 14 bases between. There are 14 residues in the CDR3. The CDR3 coding sequence is TGTGCCAGCAGTTTATCGGGCGGACCCTGGGGCTACACCTTC. Translation: CASSLSGGPWGYTF.

The J gene is TRBJ1-4, the V gene TRBV2, with D unclear. The germline V gene encodes CDR1 SNHLY and CDR2 FYNNEI. Trimming removed 6 bases from V and 11 bases from J, with 10 bases in between. The CDR3 sequence is 11 residues long. As DNA, the CDR3 is TGTGCCAGCAGCCAAACAAGGAAACTGTTTTTT. Protein: CASSQTRKLFF.

There are a few counts of this clone. The V and J genes are TRBV27 and TRBJ2-7; tentative D call: TRBD2 (5 bases). The CDR3 is 15 amino acids. CDR1 MNHEY and CDR2 SMNVEV come from the germline V gene (reference sequence). Trimming left V 4 bases short and J 3 bases short, with 16 bases between. Here the CDR3 DNA reads TGTGCCAGCAGTTCCCCCCTTAGAGGAGGCTACGAGCAGTACTTC. It codes for CASSSPLRGGYEQYF.

This chain uses TRBV7-9 with TRBJ1-5, with D unresolved. Germline V gene data show CDR1 as SEHNR and CDR2 as FQNEAQ (reference sequence). V lost 5 bases to trimming and J lost 6 bases, with 8 bases between them. This CDR3 has 12 amino acids. The DNA of the CDR3 is TGTGCCAGCAGCCGCGAGGGTCAGCCCCAGCATTTT. Encoded protein: CASSREGQPQHF. The variable domain in full, completed from reference TRBV7-9 and TRBJ1-5, reads DTGVSQNPRHKITKRGQNVTFRCDPISEHNRLYWYRQTLGQGPEFLTYFQNEAQLEKSRLLSDRFSAERPKGSFSTLEIQRTEQGDSAMYLCASSREGQPQHFGDGTRLSIL.

V usage is TRBV15 and J usage is TRBJ1-4; D is uncertain. Germline V gives CDR1 LNHNV, CDR2 YYDKDF (reference sequence). The CDR3 consists of 14 residues. The ends were cut back, 2 bases at V and 16 bases at J, with 20 bases in the middle. The CDR3 loop is CATSRPELRETRFF. CDR3 bases: TGTGCCACCAGCAGACCCGAACTCCGGGAAACGAGGTTTTTT.

This clone was seen a handful of times. The chain couples TRBV7-2 to TRBJ2-1; 8 positions match TRBD2. This CDR3 has 15 residues. CDR1 is SGHTA, CDR2 FQGNSA, per germline. V was clipped by 5 bases and J by 3 bases; unmatched bases: 6. CDR3 nucleotide sequence: TGTGCCAGCAGCCGTAGCGGGACGAACTACAATGAGCAGTTCTTC. This sequence encodes CASSRSGTNYNEQFF.